This T cell receptor (beta chain) was profiled in a study of blood T cells in healthy people across ages. Findings and limits, study-wide: It was held that the diversity estimates obtained from one million T cells were underestimates.

Together with a sample-barcoded 5' primer, a J-beta primer mix was included in a second PCR lasting roughly 6 to 12 cycles. A single record per CDR3 protein comes from TCRdb applying MiXCR to the 5' RACE reads. The repertoire holds 1.2 million to 1.5 million distinct CDR3 sequences, with roughly 64% as singletons. About this clonotype itself: Its antigen remains unknown.

Caucasian, healthy and from Russia, the donors were aged between about 6 and 90. Each sample provided at least 5 micrograms of extracted total RNA. Germline V gives CDR1 DFQATT, CDR2 SNEGSKA (reference sequence). V lost 1 base and J lost 2, with 9 bases in between. The CDR3 loop spans 15 amino acids. Sequences were obtained from blood. The TCR originated in a young man in good health. The chain employs TRBV20-1 and TRBJ2-6; D may be TRBD1 (5 bases). CDR3 amino acids: CSARGGAPGANVLTF. CDR3 DNA: TGCAGTGCTAGAGGGGGCGCCCCTGGGGCCAACGTCCTGACTTTC.